Below, 8 T cell receptor beta chains from the same sample are listed, as sequenced in a study of T cell changes during pregnancy in multiple sclerosis. Sequencing was performed with immunoSEQ multiplex PCR; in TCRdb, only in-frame clones are kept and a portion is missing. The sample records roughly 90,000 clones, approximately 90% being singletons. This specimen was peripheral blood, taken before pregnancy. These receptors were obtained from a female donor with multiple sclerosis, enrolled in a pregnancy study.

The chain employs TRBV29-1 and TRBJ2-3, with D possibly matching TRBD2 (5 bases). V was clipped by 3 bases and J by 4 bases, with 14 bases between them. CDR3 size: 14 residues. CDR1 SQVTM and CDR2 ANQGSEA come from the germline V gene. As DNA, the CDR3 is TGCAGCGTTGATGGAGGTGATCGGGCAGATACGCAGTATTTT. Translation gives CSVDGGDRADTQYF.

The V gene is TRBV5-1, the J gene TRBJ2-5, with D perhaps matching TRBD2 (6 bases). CDR1 is SGHRS and CDR2 is YFSETQ in the germline V gene. V was shortened by 0 bases and J by 4 bases, with 13 bases between the two germline ends. CDR3 length: 15 amino acids. The CDR3, as DNA: TGCGCCAGCAGCTTGGCTGGGGGGTTGGGAGAGACCCAGTACTTC. Translated: CASSLAGGLGETQYF.

This chain connects TRBV5-1 to TRBJ2-1, with 11 bases identical to TRBD2. With 0 bases clipped from V and 10 bases from J, the junction kept 6 bases outside the gene matches. Germline V gene lookup returns CDR1 SGHRS and CDR2 YFSETQ. The CDR3 is 15 amino acids. The CDR3 DNA is TGCGCCAGCAGCTTGGAAGGGCTAGCGGGAGGCGAGCAGTTCTTC. As protein: CASSLEGLAGGEQFF. The variable domain in full, with the rest retrieved from reference TRBV5-1 and TRBJ2-1, is KAGVTQTPRYLIKTRGQQVTLSCSPISGHRSVSWYQQTPGQGLQFLFEYFSETQRNKGNFPGRFSGRQFSNSRSEMNVSTLELGDSALYLCASSLEGLAGGEQFFGPGTRLTVL.

This chain links TRBV11-1 with TRBJ2-5, with D possibly matching TRBD1 (6 bases). CDR3 length equals 13 residues. The V gene lost 8 bases and the J gene lost 3 bases, with 13 bases spanning the gap. The V gene's germline CDR1 is SGHAT and CDR2 FQDESV (reference sequence). In DNA form, the CDR3 reads TGTGCCAGCGGTGGGGCAGGGGAAGAGACCCAGTACTTC. This gives the protein CASGGAGEETQYF.

This clone was counted once. The CDR3 protein is CASSLGTGGGYEKLFF. CDR3 nucleotides: TGTGCCAGCAGTTTAGGGACAGGAGGCGGCTATGAAAAACTGTTTTTT. The chain combines TRBV27 with TRBJ1-4; TRBD1 matches at 8 bases. The CDR3 covers 16 residues. V shed 2 bases and J 6 bases; nucleotides not matched to a gene: 8. The germline V gene has CDR1 MNHEY and CDR2 SMNVEV (reference sequence).

V is TRBV5-4 and J is TRBJ2-7; 12 bases map to TRBD2. This CDR3 is 14 amino acids long. Trimming removed 4 bases from V and 5 bases from J; junction bases left unmatched: 4. Germline CDR1 and CDR2: SGHNT and YYREEE (reference sequence). CDR3 region: CASSRTSGRNEQYF. The CDR3 DNA is TGTGCCAGCAGCCGTACTAGCGGGAGGAACGAGCAGTACTTC.

V usage is TRBV5-1 and J usage is TRBJ1-1, with TRBD1 identical over 8 bases. V shed 4 bases and J 5 bases; nucleotides not matched to a gene: 4. The CDR3 has 13 amino acids. Per germline, CDR1 SGHRS and CDR2 YFSETQ. In DNA, the CDR3 is TGCGCCAGCAGCAAAACAGGGGGGACTGAAGCTTTCTTT. Protein sequence: CASSKTGGTEAFF.

This rearrangement joins TRBV13 to TRBJ2-7; D is uncertain. The CDR3 is made up of 13 amino acids. V lost 5 bases, J lost 2 bases, and 10 bases lay in between. CDR1 and CDR2 (germline): PRHDT, FYEKMQ (reference sequence). CDR3 loop: CASSPLDTYEQYF. In DNA, the CDR3 is TGTGCCAGCAGCCCTCTAGATACCTACGAGCAGTACTTC.